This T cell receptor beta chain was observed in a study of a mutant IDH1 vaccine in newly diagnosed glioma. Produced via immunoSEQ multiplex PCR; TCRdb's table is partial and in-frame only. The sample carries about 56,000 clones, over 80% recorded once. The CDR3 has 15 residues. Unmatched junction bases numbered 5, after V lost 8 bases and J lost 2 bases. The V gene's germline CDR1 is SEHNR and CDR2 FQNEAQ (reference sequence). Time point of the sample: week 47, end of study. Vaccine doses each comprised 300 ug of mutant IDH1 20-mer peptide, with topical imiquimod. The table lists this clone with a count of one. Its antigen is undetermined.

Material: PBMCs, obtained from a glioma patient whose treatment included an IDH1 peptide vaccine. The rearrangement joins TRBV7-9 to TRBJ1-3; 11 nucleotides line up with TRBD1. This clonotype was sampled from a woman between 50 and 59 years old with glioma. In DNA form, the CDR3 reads TGTGCCAGCCCGGGGGGACAGGGGGCTGGAAACACCATATATTTT. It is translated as CASPGGQGAGNTIYF.